This T cell receptor (beta chain) was observed in a study of T cells in Graves' hyperthyroidism and ophthalmopathy (dated by TCRdb to the late 2010s). Notes on the research overall: Peripheral blood was collected at initial diagnosis, before any treatment. Once sampling was done, hyperthyroidism patients were given methimazole at a starting dose of 30 mg daily, whereas ophthalmopathy patients were given high-dose intravenous methylprednisolone. The 95 to 100 discovery patients were randomly divided into training and test sets at a 7:3 ratio. The paper reports TCR Vbeta CDR3 sequencing of roughly 140 peripheral blood samples: around 45 ophthalmopathy, roughly 74 hyperthyroidism and 17 progressor patients. The study also compared thyroid tissue and blood T-cell repertoires from more than five Graves' hyperthyroidism patients. An independent validation cohort of about 19 hyperthyroidism patients and 17 patients who later progressed to ophthalmopathy tested prospective prediction of ophthalmopathy. A discovery cohort of fewer than 110 patients, roughly 45 with Graves' ophthalmopathy and 55 to 60 with stable Graves' hyperthyroidism, was used to find distinguishing TCR V-J signatures.

General conclusions and limits of the study: In cross-validation, a model built on a 13 V-J signature told ophthalmopathy apart from stable hyperthyroidism with approximately 90% sensitivity and around 83% specificity, and in testing the same model reached 80%/75%. No statistical method was used to set the sample size in advance, and investigators knew the group allocation. Most expanded thyroid clonotypes (frequency above 0.001) were also detected in blood, suggesting blood repertoires may reflect thyroid immune responses. In validation, the model predicted progression to ophthalmopathy with over 60% sensitivity and 72% to 85% specificity, a median of 6.5 months before onset.

V and J are trimmed by 6 bases and 8 bases, and the gene matches miss 12 bases of the junction. Taken from cysteine to phenylalanine, the CDR3 has 15 residues. Of all the DNA, just the CDR3 is kept, 45 bases in frame from base 1. The germline V gene provides CDR1 MDHEN and CDR2 SYDVKM. As for this clonotype: It lacks a known antigen. The record has no base qualities; no much larger clone is one base away.

Graves' hyperthyroidism was defined as stable when no progression to ophthalmopathy occurred over 18 months of follow-up. Hyperthyroidism patients were newly diagnosed, had a disease duration of under 2 months, and were aged 18 to 65 years. Patients with uncontrolled infections, other autoimmune diseases, pregnancy or lactation were excluded. Diagnoses were established on the basis of clinical symptoms, serum thyroxine and TRAb, thyroid ultrasound, and orbital computed tomography. PBMCs were separated from under 12 ml of fresh peripheral blood using Ficoll-Paque density gradient centrifugation. Trizol reagent was used to extract total RNA, and RNA quality was then checked on an Agilent 2100 Bioanalyzer. Amplification of TCR beta CDR3 regions was carried out from RNA transcripts. The first round of RT-PCR for the TCR CDR3 was performed with the HTBI primer set and the Qiagen OneStep RT-PCR kit. Libraries were constructed in a second round of multiplex PCR, after which size selection and purification were performed. The libraries were sequenced on an Illumina HiSeq2000 using paired-end 100 bp reads. The study's own analysis went as follows. SOAPnuke was used to process the raw data, throwing out any read that contained adapters or uncalled bases, had a mean Phred below 15, or lacked an exact constant-primer or identifier match. High-quality paired reads were merged with COPE v1.2.5, and unique nucleotide sequences were defined as clonotypes. Clonotypes were aligned to IMGT TRBV, TRBD and TRBJ reference segments using MiTCR v1.1. The analysis included only V-J combinations with a frequency above 0.0001, which together covered more than 99% of the repertoires. A TCS score was defined as the ratio between F50 (clonal expansion) and ExV (chaos), using BLOSUM62-based TCRdist between CDR3 peptides within each V-J. Welch's t-statistics and random forest reduced around 510 V-J features to 10 to 15, which were used in a naive Bayes classifier (R e1071). TCRdb ran its own pipeline on the public reads, namely fastp trimming at Q25 and MiXCR clone calling, and kept in-frame beta chains. When rows share a CDR3 protein, they turn into one entry using the most common DNA and genes. TCRdb, rather than the study authors, made the V and J calls. The sample table holds 700,000 or so distinct CDR3 sequences, of which about a sixth were seen once. 8.4% of the sample is taken by the ten largest.

The source of this sequence is a man aged 18 to 30 with Graves' hyperthyroidism. Rearrangement joined TRBV28 to TRBJ1-4; the junction holds 7 bases that match TRBD1. Material for sequencing was blood. In nucleotide form, the sequence is TGTGCCAGCAGCTTGTCCGGGACAGAGGGGGAAAAACTGTTTTTT. It translates as CASSLSGTEGEKLFF.